What follows are 25 T cell receptor beta chains derived from one specimen sequenced in a study of control samples from healthy donors and cancer patients. Only in-frame clones appear in the TCRdb table, and some are missing; sequencing was by immunoSEQ multiplex PCR. This sample has about 170,000 clones, with 93% found just once. Sequences were obtained from blood. The source is a woman aged 60 to 75 in good health.

The CDR3 DNA follows: TGCGCCAGCAGCCAAGATAAGGGGGCACGGGCCATAAACATGAACACTGAAGCTTTCTTT. It is translated as CASSQDKGARAINMNTEAFF. J is TRBJ1-1 and V is TRBV4-3; 7 nucleotides match TRBD1. The CDR3 length is 20 residues. Germline CDR1 and CDR2: LGHNA and YSLEER. The V segment lost 0 bases and the J segment 0 bases; nucleotides outside the gene matches: 16.

The V call is TRBV9, the J call TRBJ1-5; D possibly corresponds to TRBD1 (5 bases). Germline V gene lookup returns CDR1 SGDLS and CDR2 YYNGEE. Between the trimmed V and J ends, which lost 4 bases and 6 bases, there was a span of 17 bases. The CDR3 extends over 15 amino acids. CDR3: CASSPSVGGSQPQHF. Written as DNA, the CDR3 is TGTGCCAGCAGCCCTAGTGTTGGGGGGAGTCAGCCCCAGCATTTT. The full variable domain, rest sourced from reference TRBV9 and TRBJ1-5, is DSGVTQTPKHLITATGQRVTLRCSPRSGDLSVYWYQQSLDQGLQFLIQYYNGEERAKGNILERFSAQQFPDLHSELNLSSLELGDSALYFCASSPSVGGSQPQHFGDGTRLSIL.

This chain uses TRBV9 with TRBJ1-5, with 8 bases matching TRBD1. The V gene's germline CDR1 is SGDLS and CDR2 YYNGEE. V dropped 4 bases and J dropped 3; count of bases not matched to a gene: 6. This CDR3 contains 15 residues. Written as DNA, the CDR3 is TGTGCCAGCAGCCCCCAGGGACAGGACAATCAGCCCCAGCATTTT. Its protein is CASSPQGQDNQPQHF.

This sequence joins TRBV5-5 and TRBJ1-5; D uncertain. V was shortened by 2 bases and J by 3 bases, with 6 bases between the two germline ends. Germline values: CDR1 SGHKS, CDR2 YYEKEE (reference sequence). This CDR3 comprises 13 residues. The CDR3 coding sequence is TGTGCCAGCAGCTTTTCGGACAATCAGCCCCAGCATTTT. This translates into CASSFSDNQPQHF.

The rearrangement links TRBV3-1 (or the pseudogene TRBV3-2) to TRBJ1-4; D is unclear. V lost 3 bases to trimming and J lost 5 bases, with 10 bases between them. CDR1 and CDR2 (germline): LGHDT, YNNKEL (reference sequence). CDR3 length: 14 residues. Here the CDR3 reads CASSQGRENEKLFF. DNA for the CDR3: TGTGCCAGCAGCCAGGGGAGAGAGAATGAAAAACTGTTTTTT.

The rearrangement uses TRBV3-1 (or the pseudogene TRBV3-2) and TRBJ2-6; D ambiguous. This CDR3 region has 16 residues. Trimming removed 0 bases at V and 2 bases at J, with 8 bases between. Germline lookup yields CDR1 LGHDT and CDR2 YNNKEL (reference sequence). The CDR3 DNA is TGTGCCAGCAGCCAAGATATAGGGACTGGGGCCAACGTCCTGACTTTC. The encoded protein is CASSQDIGTGANVLTF.

CDR3 sequence (DNA): TGCGCCAGCAGCTTTAGCGGGGGGGCAAACTCCTACGAGCAGTACTTC. Translation: CASSFSGGANSYEQYF. The V gene is TRBV4-1, the J gene TRBJ2-7; TRBD2 matches 11 bases. The ends lost 5 bases at V and 0 bases at J; junction bases unmatched: 6. The CDR3 consists of 16 residues. Germline V lookup: CDR1 MGHRA, CDR2 YSYEKL.

The V call is TRBV7-3, the J call TRBJ2-1; 12 bases are a match to TRBD2. The CDR3 is 17 residues long. The J segment lost 7 bases and the V segment lost 2 bases, leaving 9 bases of the junction unmatched. Germline V CDR1 and CDR2: SGHTA, FQGTGA. CDR3 DNA sequence: TGTGCCAGCAGCTTAGCGGCTAGCGGGGGGGCCACGAATGAGCAGTTCTTC. This gives the protein CASSLAASGGATNEQFF.

This chain links TRBV10-3 with TRBJ1-5; 10 positions agree with TRBD1. The V gene end was trimmed by 11 bases and the J gene end by 2 bases; junction bases not matched to a gene: 9. Germline loops: CDR1 ENHRY, CDR2 SYGVKD. This CDR3 is 15 amino acids long. CDR3 in DNA: TGTGCCGCACGCCGTGGGACAGGGGGCAATCAGCCCCAGCATTTT. Its protein is CAARRGTGGNQPQHF.

The CDR3 nucleotides are TGTGCCAGCAGCTCGGGACTATCTCAAGAGACCCAGTACTTC. This gives the protein CASSSGLSQETQYF. The V gene is TRBV7-3, the J gene TRBJ2-5, with TRBD2 identical over 7 bases. The germline V gene encodes CDR1 SGHTA and CDR2 FQGTGA. V gave up 4 bases and J gave up 2 bases; unmatched junction bases: 4. The CDR3 is 14 residues long.

J is TRBJ1-2 and V is TRBV6-2 or TRBV6-3; 10 bases agree with TRBD1. The CDR3 has 14 residues. Germline V gene lookup returns CDR1 MNHEY and CDR2 SVGEGT. Trimming at V came to 6 bases and at J to 7 bases, leaving 8 bases not matched to a gene. This CDR3 reads CASSENWTGGGYTF. CDR3 bases: TGTGCCAGCAGCGAAAATTGGACAGGGGGTGGCTACACCTTC.

Remarks on this clone: This sample includes further DNA sequences coding for the same CDR3. The chain is built from TRBV5-1 and TRBJ1-1, with D possibly TRBD1 on 6 matching bases. Germline values: CDR1 SGHRS, CDR2 YFSETQ. V shed 4 bases and J shed 5 bases, with 15 bases lying between them. The CDR3 spans 14 residues. CDR3 nucleotide sequence: TGCGCCAGCAGCGTCCGGGGGCGGGGGACTGAAGCTTTCTTT. This sequence encodes CASSVRGRGTEAFF.

V usage is TRBV2 and J usage is TRBJ1-4, with D unresolved. The V gene lost 8 bases and the J gene lost 0 bases, with 7 bases spanning the gap. CDR1 SNHLY and CDR2 FYNNEI come from the germline V gene. There are 13 residues in the CDR3. This CDR3 reads CASRYATNEKLFF. The CDR3, as DNA: TGTGCCAGCCGGTACGCAACTAATGAAAAACTGTTTTTT.

This chain joins TRBV7-9 and TRBJ1-5; TRBD1 aligns across 8 bases. V dropped 4 bases and J dropped 4; count of bases not matched to a gene: 6. The CDR3 has 15 amino acids. The germline V gene has CDR1 SEHNR and CDR2 FQNEAQ (reference sequence). The chain's CDR3 is CASSYGQGGNQPQHF. The CDR3 nucleotides read TGTGCCAGCAGCTACGGACAGGGAGGAAATCAGCCCCAGCATTTT. Complete variable domain (other parts from reference TRBV7-9 and TRBJ1-5): DTGVSQNPRHKITKRGQNVTFRCDPISEHNRLYWYRQTLGQGPEFLTYFQNEAQLEKSRLLSDRFSAERPKGSFSTLEIQRTEQGDSAMYLCASSYGQGGNQPQHFGDGTRLSIL.

This rearrangement joins TRBV30 to TRBJ1-6; 9 nucleotides match TRBD1. J lost 0 bases, V lost 3 bases, and 0 bases had no gene match. Germline V gene sequence: CDR1 GTSNPN, CDR2 SVGIG (reference sequence). CDR3 length equals 15 residues. The CDR3 region is CAWRTGGSYNSPLHF. The DNA for the CDR3 is TGTGCCTGGAGGACAGGGGGCTCCTATAATTCACCCCTCCACTTT.

This chain links TRBV18 with TRBJ2-3; no definite D call. Germline CDR1 reads KGHSH; CDR2 reads LQKENI. The V end was cut by 3 bases, the J end by 3 bases, with 16 bases between. The CDR3 runs 16 residues. CDR3 nucleotides: TGTGCCAGCTCACCTCCGTTATATAAGGCGACAGATACGCAGTATTTT. Translated: CASSPPLYKATDTQYF.

This chain uses TRBV2 with TRBJ1-2, with TRBD1 as a possible D gene (6 bases). V lost 3 bases to trimming and J lost 9 bases, with 23 bases between them. The CDR3 is 16 amino acids. Germline V gene sequence: CDR1 SNHLY, CDR2 FYNNEI. The CDR3 sequence is CASSEGGSPNGASYTF. CDR3 sequence (DNA): TGTGCCAGCAGTGAGGGGGGCAGTCCTAACGGGGCTAGCTACACCTTC.

The chain carries TRBV12-3 or TRBV12-4 and TRBJ2-1; the D gene is possibly TRBD1 (6 bases). The CDR3 sequence is 13 residues long. The V end was cut by 6 bases, the J end by 6 bases, with 12 bases between. The CDR3 region is CASSLGQTNEQFF. The CDR3 nucleotides read TGTGCCAGCAGCCTAGGACAGACCAATGAGCAGTTCTTC.

The chain employs TRBV5-1 and TRBJ1-6; 8 bases are shared with TRBD1. This CDR3 comprises 16 residues. V lost 0 bases to trimming and J lost 9 bases; unmatched junction nucleotides: 8. Germline CDR1 is SGHRS and CDR2 is YFSETQ. Here the CDR3 DNA reads TGCGCCAGCAGCTTGGTCCAGGGGGCATGGGGTTCACCCCTCCACTTT. Translation: CASSLVQGAWGSPLHF.

This chain links TRBV5-8 with TRBJ2-1; D not resolved. The CDR3 is 14 amino acids. Trimming removed 7 bases at V and 3 bases at J, with 14 bases between. The V gene's germline CDR1 is SGHTS and CDR2 YDEGEE. This chain's CDR3 is CASGPMLVYNEQFF. The CDR3 DNA is TGTGCCAGCGGACCGATGCTCGTCTACAATGAGCAGTTCTTC.

J is TRBJ2-7 and V is TRBV4-1; D is possibly TRBD2 (5 bases). Germline V CDR1 and CDR2: MGHRA, YSYEKL. The CDR3 runs to 13 residues. V lost 3 bases to trimming and J lost 5 bases, with 11 bases between them. The DNA of the CDR3 is TGCGCCAGCAGCCAGCCAGGACTCGACGAGCAGTACTTC. Its protein product is CASSQPGLDEQYF.

This sequence joins TRBV19 and TRBJ1-2; 9 bases are a match to TRBD1. The CDR3 loop spans 13 amino acids. CDR1 and CDR2 (germline): LNHDA, SQIVND (reference sequence). With 2 bases clipped from V and 6 bases from J, the junction kept 1 base outside the gene matches. The CDR3 sequence: CASSIRQGDGYTF. The CDR3 DNA reads as TGTGCCAGTAGTATACGACAGGGGGATGGCTACACCTTC.

The chain employs TRBV7-2 and TRBJ1-2; D uncertain. This CDR3 spans 12 amino acids. Trimming cost V 2 bases and J 9 bases, with 10 bases left between them. Germline CDR1 SGHTA, CDR2 FQGNSA. The CDR3 loop reads CASSLQAGSYTF. The CDR3 DNA is TGTGCCAGCAGCTTACAGGCGGGAAGCTACACCTTC.

The rearrangement links TRBV28 to TRBJ1-4; perhaps TRBD1 as D (5 bases). The CDR3 has 15 residues. V was pared by 1 base and J by 3 bases, with 9 bases between. Germline CDR1 is MDHEN and CDR2 is SYDVKM. CDR3 coding DNA: TGTGCCAGCAGTTTATCTGGGGCGGCTAATGAAAAACTGTTTTTT. Amino acids: CASSLSGAANEKLFF.

The rearrangement links TRBV7-9 to TRBJ1-1, with 9 bases that match TRBD1. The CDR3 is made up of 18 amino acids. Germline-derived CDR1 and CDR2 are SEHNR and FQNEAQ (reference sequence). The V and J ends lost 5 bases and 1 base, in that order; junction bases with no gene match: 14. CDR3 coding DNA: TGTGCCAGCAGCCCTCGGGGGGACAGGGTTTATGAGAACACTGAAGCTTTCTTT. It translates to CASSPRGDRVYENTEAFF.